This entry features one T cell receptor (beta chain) sequence. This entry comes from a study of cytomegalovirus exposure and HLA in healthy donors. The CDR3 consists of 12 residues. CDR1 is SNHLY and CDR2 is FYNNEI in the germline V gene. Between the trimmed V and J ends, which lost 4 bases and 0 bases, there was a span of 4 bases. The repertoire was sequenced with immunoSEQ multiplex PCR; TCRdb's copy has only in-frame clones and lacks some. This table has about 250,000 clones, about 90% appearing once. The TCR was taken from a man aged 18 to 30 in good health and CMV-seropositive. The V and J genes are TRBV2 and TRBJ2-7; D is undetermined. The specimen was PBMCs. The CDR3 loop reads CASSAGSYEQYF. CDR3 nucleotides: TGTGCCAGCAGTGCCGGCTCCTACGAGCAGTACTTC.